These 14 T cell receptor beta chains were all obtained from the same sample, sequenced in a study of blood T cell repertoires in COVID-19 (dated by TCRdb to the early 2020s). Library preparation employed the immunoSEQ multiplex PCR assay. Here the immuneACCESS table is served through TCRdb, limited to in-frame sequences with V and J called. Missing clones are a known gap in these copies; in checked studies unresolved V genes cover under half, and the rest lacks a known reason. This sample lists 150,000 to 200,000 clones; 80% to 85% were detected once. The top ten clones comprise 3.2% of the sample. Sequencing used PBMCs or T cells enriched from blood (not recorded which). Receptors were obtained from a woman under 40 who had been exposed to COVID-19.

CDR3 DNA sequence: TGTGCCTGGAGTGTACTCGAGGGCGGGGTAAAACTGTTTTTT. It is translated as CAWSVLEGGVKLFF. The gene calls are TRBV30 and TRBJ1-4; no firm D call. Germline CDR1 GTSNPN, CDR2 SVGIG (reference sequence). Trimming took off 0 bases at V and 10 bases at J, with 15 bases between the two ends. This CDR3 is 14 amino acids long. Looking up the rest from reference TRBV30 and TRBJ1-4 gives the full variable domain: SQTIHQWPATLVQPVGSPLSLECTVEGTSNPNLYWYRQAAGRGLQLLFYSVGIGQISSEVPQNLSASRPQDRQFILSSKKLLLSDSGFYLCAWSVLEGGVKLFFGSGTQLSVL.

The chain carries TRBV7-9 and TRBJ1-1; unclear D gene. The V end was cut by 0 bases, the J end by 4 bases, with 9 bases between. The CDR3 totals 14 residues. CDR1 is SEHNR and CDR2 is FQNEAQ in the germline V gene (reference sequence). CDR3 sequence (DNA): TGTGCCAGCAGCTTAGCACATGTCAGCACTGAAGCTTTCTTT. Amino acids: CASSLAHVSTEAFF.

The V gene is TRBV4-1, the J gene TRBJ2-7; D gene unclear. V lost 1 base and J lost 3, with 13 bases in between. The CDR3 is 15 residues long. CDR1 is MGHRA and CDR2 is YSYEKL in the germline V gene. The CDR3 here is CASSQVFGAFYEQYF. In DNA, the CDR3 is TGCGCCAGCAGCCAAGTTTTTGGAGCTTTCTACGAGCAGTACTTC.

This chain uses TRBV6-5 with TRBJ1-6, with 8 positions matching TRBD1. Germline values: CDR1 MNHEY, CDR2 SVGAGI. This CDR3 is built from 16 residues. Trimming cost V 1 base and J 10 bases; bases outside gene matches: 9. The CDR3 loop reads CASSYYKDRASSPLHF. The DNA of the CDR3 is TGTGCCAGCAGTTACTACAAGGACAGGGCAAGCTCACCCCTCCACTTT.

V is TRBV9 and J is TRBJ2-1, with 7 bases matching TRBD2. Germline V gene lookup returns CDR1 SGDLS and CDR2 YYNGEE. Trimming at V came to 0 bases and at J to 8 bases, leaving 11 bases not matched to a gene. The CDR3 runs 16 residues. Here the CDR3 DNA reads TGTGCCAGCAGCGTAGTGGCCGGGGCTAGCGGAGATGAGCAGTTCTTC. This translates into CASSVVAGASGDEQFF. Combining the CDR3 with reference TRBV9 and TRBJ2-1 gives the whole variable domain DSGVTQTPKHLITATGQRVTLRCSPRSGDLSVYWYQQSLDQGLQFLIQYYNGEERAKGNILERFSAQQFPDLHSELNLSSLELGDSALYFCASSVVAGASGDEQFFGPGTRLTVL.

V is TRBV18 and J is TRBJ1-2; D is unclear. Trimming left V 2 bases short and J 3 bases short, with 10 bases between. Per germline, CDR1 KGHSH and CDR2 LQKENI. This CDR3 spans 14 amino acids. The CDR3 loop is CASSPGRVDYGYTF. In DNA form, the CDR3 reads TGTGCCAGCTCACCAGGTCGAGTTGACTATGGCTACACCTTC.

V and J are TRBV19 and TRBJ2-1; D is perhaps TRBD1 (8 bases). The length of the CDR3 is 19 residues. V was clipped by 5 bases and J by 4 bases, with 27 bases between them. Germline CDR1 and CDR2: LNHDA and SQIVND (reference sequence). CDR3 sequence (DNA): TGTGCCAGTAGTCCCGGGACAGGTAGGGGGGGCCTGTTTTACAATGAGCAGTTCTTC. Protein product: CASSPGTGRGGLFYNEQFF.

The gene calls are TRBV5-4 and TRBJ1-1; D is uncertain. With 0 bases removed from V and 6 bases from J, the gap between germline ends came to 9 bases. CDR3 length equals 13 residues. Germline loops: CDR1 SGHNT, CDR2 YYREEE (reference sequence). In DNA, the CDR3 is TGTGCCAGCAGCTTGGAACGGGGTCCTGAAGCTTTCTTT. This sequence encodes CASSLERGPEAFF.

This rearrangement joins TRBV25-1 to TRBJ1-1; D is ambiguous. The CDR3 is 13 residues long. Germline CDR1 reads MGHDK; CDR2 reads SYGVNS. The V end lost 0 bases, the J end lost 11 bases, and 13 bases lay between the germline ends. CDR3 protein: CASSEYFLPEAFF. The CDR3, as DNA: TGTGCCAGCAGTGAATATTTTCTCCCCGAGGCTTTCTTT.

The J gene is TRBJ1-4, the V gene TRBV4-1; the match to TRBD1 covers 8 bases. Germline CDR1 is MGHRA and CDR2 is YSYEKL. This CDR3 region has 17 residues. V dropped 2 bases and J dropped 8; count of bases not matched to a gene: 13. The DNA for the CDR3 is TGCGCCAGCAGCCAACCCCACCCAGGACAGGGTGGGGAAAAACTGTTTTTT. Its translation is CASSQPHPGQGGEKLFF.

The chain combines TRBV18 with TRBJ2-3, with 11 bases lining up with TRBD2. The ends lost 3 bases at V and 8 bases at J; junction bases unmatched: 13. The CDR3 has 17 amino acids. Germline assignment: CDR1 KGHSH and CDR2 LQKENI. The CDR3: CASSPPVVLAGAGTQYF. The CDR3 DNA sequence: TGTGCCAGCTCACCCCCCGTCGTACTAGCGGGGGCCGGTACGCAGTATTTT.

The gene calls are TRBV6-4 and TRBJ2-1, with TRBD1 matching over 7 bases. Trimming cost V 7 bases and J 0 bases; bases outside gene matches: 9. CDR3 length: 16 residues. Germline lookup yields CDR1 MRHNA and CDR2 SNTAGT. Here the CDR3 DNA reads TGTGCCAGCAAAAGGGGACAGCAGAGCTCCTACAATGAGCAGTTCTTC. It encodes CASKRGQQSSYNEQFF.

The chain recombines TRBV2 with TRBJ2-7; perhaps TRBD1 as D (6 bases). CDR3 length: 13 amino acids. Germline values: CDR1 SNHLY, CDR2 FYNNEI. Between the trimmed V and J ends, which lost 6 bases and 5 bases, there was a span of 14 bases. The CDR3 DNA sequence: TGTGCCAGCAGAGGAACAGGGCCCAACGAGCAGTACTTC. The encoded protein is CASRGTGPNEQYF.

This chain connects TRBV3-1 (or the pseudogene TRBV3-2) to TRBJ2-7, with D tentatively TRBD1 (5 bases). The CDR3 extends over 16 amino acids. The germline V gene has CDR1 LGHDT and CDR2 YNNKEL (reference sequence). V was clipped by 1 base and J by 1 base, with 14 bases between them. The CDR3 sequence: CASSQGLTAFSYEQYF. As DNA, the CDR3 is TGTGCCAGCAGCCAAGGTCTGACAGCCTTTTCCTACGAGCAGTACTTC.